This is a list of T cell receptor beta chains from one sample in a study of graft-versus-host responses after intestinal transplantation. Their target antigens are unknown. The method was immunoSEQ multiplex PCR; TCRdb's version includes in-frame clones alone and lacks a portion of them. The sample records about 120,000 clones, about 93% being singletons. Specimen: unstimulated CD4+ T cells sorted from spleen or lymph node cells, collected before intestinal transplant. The receptors shown here come from a human donor who received an intestinal transplant. Each CDR3 is given with its conserved first and last residue. Each record gives: clone size, D gene, V gene, J gene, CDR3 protein, CDR3 DNA. D genes are given only for firm matches. Some rows have no size entry. The others give once, few or many, or a class for an expanded clone.

>-|TRBD1|TRBV9|TRBJ2-2
CASSVQGAQVGELFF
TGTGCCAGCAGCGTACAGGGGGCCCAGGTCGGGGAGCTGTTTTTT
>-|TRBD1|TRBV14|TRBJ1-4
CASSQTGQGWNEKLFF
TGTGCCAGCAGCCAAACAGGACAGGGGTGGAATGAAAAACTGTTTTTT
>-|TRBD1|TRBV14|TRBJ1-1
CASSQGTGNTEAFF
TGTGCCAGCAGCCAAGGGACAGGGAACACTGAAGCTTTCTTT
>-|-|TRBV18|TRBJ1-2
CASHGGVRGYTF
TGTGCCAGCCACGGGGGGGTACGTGGCTACACCTTC
>-|-|TRBV7-8|TRBJ2-7
CASSLDRRYEQYF
TGTGCCAGCAGCTTAGACAGGCGGTACGAGCAGTACTTC
>-|TRBD1|TRBV5-1|TRBJ1-1
CASSFQGANTEAFF
TGCGCCAGCAGCTTCCAGGGGGCGAACACTGAAGCTTTCTTT
>-|-|TRBV7-3|TRBJ2-5
CASSLGVQETQYF
TGTGCCAGCAGCTTGGGGGTCCAAGAGACCCAGTACTTC
>-|-|TRBV18|TRBJ1-3
CASSPRQTGSGNTIYF
TGTGCCAGCTCACCACGACAGACCGGTTCAGGAAACACCATATATTTT
>-|-|TRBV6-1|TRBJ1-4
CASSLRGGRAEKLFF
TGTGCCAGCAGCCTAAGGGGGGGCAGGGCTGAAAAACTGTTTTTT
>-|-|TRBV5-6|TRBJ2-7
CASSLLGRGRAGEQYF
TGTGCCAGCAGCTTGTTGGGTAGGGGCAGGGCTGGGGAGCAGTACTTC
>-|-|TRBV5-1|TRBJ1-2
CASSVDTGLWDYGYTF
TGCGCCAGCAGCGTAGACACAGGGCTTTGGGACTATGGCTACACCTTC
>-|-|TRBV11-2|TRBJ2-1
CASSLDGLRQPLEGNEQFF
TGTGCCAGCAGCTTAGATGGCTTGCGACAGCCCTTAGAGGGCAATGAGCAGTTCTTC
>-|TRBD1|TRBV7-6|TRBJ2-5
CASSLDPGQGQYF
TGTGCCAGCAGCTTAGACCCGGGACAGGGGCAGTACTTC
>-|TRBD1|TRBV27|TRBJ1-2
CASSFRQGLGYGYTF
TGTGCCAGCAGTTTCCGACAGGGACTAGGATATGGCTACACCTTC
>-|-|TRBV20-1|TRBJ2-7
CSGSAVYEQYF
TGCTCCGGGTCGGCTGTCTACGAGCAGTACTTC
>-|TRBD1|TRBV2|TRBJ1-4
CASRRGQGNINEKLFF
TGTGCCAGCAGACGAGGACAGGGAAATATTAATGAAAAACTGTTTTTT
>-|-|TRBV4-1|TRBJ2-3
CASSPLQGTSTDTQYF
TGCGCCAGCAGCCCTCTTCAAGGGACTAGCACAGATACGCAGTATTTT
>-|-|TRBV9|TRBJ2-1
CASSPEVSYNEQFF
TGTGCCAGCAGCCCCGAGGTCTCCTACAATGAGCAGTTCTTC
>once|-|TRBV6-5|TRBJ1-1
CASSYDGGGTEAFF
TGTGCCAGCAGTTATGATGGGGGGGGGACTGAAGCTTTCTTT
>few|-|TRBV4-1|TRBJ2-2
CASSHGRELFF
TGCGCCAGCAGCCATGGAAGGGAGCTGTTTTTT
>-|-|TRBV9|TRBJ2-3
CASRKGSSTDTQYF
TGTGCCAGCAGGAAAGGTTCTAGCACAGATACGCAGTATTTT
>-|TRBD1|TRBV14|TRBJ2-1
CASSQDLGQGYNEQFF
TGTGCCAGCAGCCAAGATCTCGGACAGGGCTACAATGAGCAGTTCTTC